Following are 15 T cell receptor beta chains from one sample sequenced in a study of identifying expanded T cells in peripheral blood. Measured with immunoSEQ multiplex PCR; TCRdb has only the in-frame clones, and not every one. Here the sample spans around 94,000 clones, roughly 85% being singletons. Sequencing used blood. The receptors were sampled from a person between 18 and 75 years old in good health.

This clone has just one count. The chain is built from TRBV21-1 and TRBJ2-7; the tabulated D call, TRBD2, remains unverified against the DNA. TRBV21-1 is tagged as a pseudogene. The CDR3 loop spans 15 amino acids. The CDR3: CASSTFRPLSYEQYF. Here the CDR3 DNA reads TGTGCCAGCAGCACCTTTCGTCCTCTTAGCTACGAGCAGTACTTC.

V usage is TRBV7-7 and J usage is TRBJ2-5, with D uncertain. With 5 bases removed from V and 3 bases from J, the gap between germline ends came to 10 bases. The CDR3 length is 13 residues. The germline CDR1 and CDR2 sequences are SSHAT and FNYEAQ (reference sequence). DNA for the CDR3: TGTGCCAGCAGCCGGTACAGAAAAGAGACCCAGTACTTC. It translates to CASSRYRKETQYF.

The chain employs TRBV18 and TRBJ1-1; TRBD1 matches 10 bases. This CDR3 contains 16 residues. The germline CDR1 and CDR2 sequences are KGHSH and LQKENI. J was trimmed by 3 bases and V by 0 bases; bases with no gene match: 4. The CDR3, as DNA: TGTGCCAGCTCACCACCCGACAGGGGGCGATACACTGAAGCTTTCTTT. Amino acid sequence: CASSPPDRGRYTEAFF.

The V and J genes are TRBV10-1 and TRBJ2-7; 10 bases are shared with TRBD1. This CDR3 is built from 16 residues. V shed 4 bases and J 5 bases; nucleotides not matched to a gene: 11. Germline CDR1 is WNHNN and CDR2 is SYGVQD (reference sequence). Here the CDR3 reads CASSGSRDRGHHEQYF. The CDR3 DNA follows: TGCGCCAGCAGTGGGTCCCGGGACAGGGGCCATCACGAGCAGTACTTC.

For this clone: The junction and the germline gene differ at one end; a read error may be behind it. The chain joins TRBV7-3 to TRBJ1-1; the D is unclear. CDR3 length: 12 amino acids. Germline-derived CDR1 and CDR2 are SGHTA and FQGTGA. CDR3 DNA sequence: TGTGCCAGCAGCTTCGGTAACGACGGACTGATATTT. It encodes CASSFGNDGLIF.

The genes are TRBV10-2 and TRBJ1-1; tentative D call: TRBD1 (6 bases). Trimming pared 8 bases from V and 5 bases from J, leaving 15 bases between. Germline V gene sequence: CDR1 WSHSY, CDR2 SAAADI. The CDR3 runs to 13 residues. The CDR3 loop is CASGPKGGTEAFF. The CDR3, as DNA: TGCGCCAGCGGTCCTAAGGGGGGGACTGAAGCTTTCTTT.

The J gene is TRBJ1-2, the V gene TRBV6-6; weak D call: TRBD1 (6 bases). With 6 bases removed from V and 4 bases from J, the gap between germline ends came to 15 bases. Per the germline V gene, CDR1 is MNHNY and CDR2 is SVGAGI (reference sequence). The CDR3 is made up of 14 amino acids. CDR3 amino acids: CASSPDRNFYGYTF. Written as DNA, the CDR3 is TGTGCCAGCAGCCCCGACAGGAATTTCTATGGCTACACCTTC.

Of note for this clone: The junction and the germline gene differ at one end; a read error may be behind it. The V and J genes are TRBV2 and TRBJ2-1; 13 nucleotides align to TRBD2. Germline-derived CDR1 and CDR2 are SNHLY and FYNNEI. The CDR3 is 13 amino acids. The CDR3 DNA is TGTGCCAGCACCAGACTAGCGGGGGGCCCCTCGATCTTC. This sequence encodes CASTRLAGGPSIF.

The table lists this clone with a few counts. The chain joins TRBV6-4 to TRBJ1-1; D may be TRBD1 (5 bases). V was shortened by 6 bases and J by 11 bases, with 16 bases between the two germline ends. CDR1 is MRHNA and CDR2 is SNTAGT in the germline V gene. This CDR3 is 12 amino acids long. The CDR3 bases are TGTGCCAGCAGGCCTGGATCTAACAGGGCTTTCTTT. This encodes CASRPGSNRAFF.

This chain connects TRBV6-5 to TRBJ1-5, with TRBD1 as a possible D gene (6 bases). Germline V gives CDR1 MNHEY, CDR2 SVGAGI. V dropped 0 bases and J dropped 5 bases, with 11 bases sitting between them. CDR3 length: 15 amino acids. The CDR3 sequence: CASSYSFGGHQPQHF. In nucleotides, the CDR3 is TGTGCCAGCAGTTACTCGTTCGGGGGGCATCAGCCCCAGCATTTT.

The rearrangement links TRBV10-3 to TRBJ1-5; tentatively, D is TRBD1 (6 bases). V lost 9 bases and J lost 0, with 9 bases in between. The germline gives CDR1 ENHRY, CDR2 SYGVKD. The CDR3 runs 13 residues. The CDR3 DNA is TGTGCCATACAGGGTAGTAGCAATCAGCCCCAGCATTTT. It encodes CAIQGSSNQPQHF.

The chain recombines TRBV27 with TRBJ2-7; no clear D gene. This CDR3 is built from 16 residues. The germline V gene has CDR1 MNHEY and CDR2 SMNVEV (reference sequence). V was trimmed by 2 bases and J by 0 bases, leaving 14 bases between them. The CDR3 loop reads CASSLKSPISSYEQYF. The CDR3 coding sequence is TGTGCCAGCAGTTTAAAGTCCCCCATAAGCTCCTACGAGCAGTACTTC.

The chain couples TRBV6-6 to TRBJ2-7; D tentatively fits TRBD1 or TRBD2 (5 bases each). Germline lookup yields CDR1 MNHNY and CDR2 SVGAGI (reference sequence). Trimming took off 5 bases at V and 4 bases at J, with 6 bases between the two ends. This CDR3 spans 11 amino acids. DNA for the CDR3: TGTGCCAGCAGTGGGGGATACGAGCAGTACTTC. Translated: CASSGGYEQYF.

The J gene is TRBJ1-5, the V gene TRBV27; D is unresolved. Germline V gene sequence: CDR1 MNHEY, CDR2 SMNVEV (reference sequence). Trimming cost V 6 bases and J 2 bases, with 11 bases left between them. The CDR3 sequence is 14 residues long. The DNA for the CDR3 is TGTGCCAGCAGCCCTAGCTTTGGCAATCAGCCCCAGCATTTT. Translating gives CASSPSFGNQPQHF.

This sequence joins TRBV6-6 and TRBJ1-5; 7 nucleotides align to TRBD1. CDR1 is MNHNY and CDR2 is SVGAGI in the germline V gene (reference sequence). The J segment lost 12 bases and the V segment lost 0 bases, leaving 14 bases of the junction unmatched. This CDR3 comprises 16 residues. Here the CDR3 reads CASSYSGTATQTDQHF. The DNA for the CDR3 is TGTGCCAGCAGTTACTCAGGGACAGCCACTCAAACCGACCAGCATTTT.